One sample yielded the 13 T cell receptor beta chains listed below, sequenced in a study of T-cell reconstitution after alpha-beta-depleted transplantation in children. Unique molecular identifiers were built into the TCRbeta library. TCRdb itself ran the PCR reads through MiXCR, one entry per CDR3 protein. The sample carries about 540,000 distinct CDR3 sequences, around 18% recorded once. Specimen: PBMCs from the stem cell graft donor, collected from the stem cell graft. These receptors were obtained from a human donor who donated a stem cell graft to a child with acute lymphoblastic leukemia.

The chain uses TRBV20-1 and TRBJ2-7; the D is unclear. V was shortened by 2 bases and J by 2 bases, with 13 bases between the two germline ends. The CDR3 consists of 14 residues. Germline assignment: CDR1 DFQATT and CDR2 SNEGSKA (reference sequence). CDR3 residues: CSARHLSVPYEQYF. In DNA form, the CDR3 reads TGCAGTGCTAGACACCTGAGTGTCCCCTACGAGCAGTACTTC.

The V and J genes are TRBV11-2 and TRBJ2-1; 13 bases line up with TRBD2. CDR3 length: 19 amino acids. Germline CDR1 and CDR2: SGHAT and FQNNGV. The J segment lost 8 bases and the V segment lost 1 base, leaving 14 bases of the junction unmatched. CDR3 sequence (DNA): TGTGCCAGCAGCTTAGGTCGCGGACTAGCGGGAGAGCGAGTTTATGAGCAGTTCTTC. Its protein product is CASSLGRGLAGERVYEQFF.

V usage is TRBV6-1 and J usage is TRBJ1-6, with D maybe TRBD1 (5 bases). The CDR3 spans 17 residues. The ends were cut back, 5 bases at V and 10 bases at J, with 24 bases in the middle. The germline gives CDR1 MNHNS, CDR2 SASEGT. CDR3 nucleotides: TGTGCCAGCAGTCCCCTGGGGGACGAGGGCATGGGGTCACCCCTCCACTTT. Its protein is CASSPLGDEGMGSPLHF.

The genes are TRBV20-1 and TRBJ2-5; D ambiguous. CDR1 is DFQATT and CDR2 is SNEGSKA in the germline V gene (reference sequence). With 5 bases removed from V and 4 bases from J, the gap between germline ends came to 11 bases. The CDR3 has 12 amino acids. The CDR3 DNA reads TGCAGTGCTGCGGATAGGGCAGAGACCCAGTACTTC. Translation: CSAADRAETQYF.

This rearrangement joins TRBV18 to TRBJ2-3; D call uncertain. V was pared by 0 bases and J by 0 bases, with 4 bases between. The CDR3 consists of 14 residues. CDR1 and CDR2 from the germline V gene are KGHSH and LQKENI. DNA for the CDR3: TGTGCCAGCTCACCACCGACTAGCACAGATACGCAGTATTTT. Residues: CASSPPTSTDTQYF.

V usage is TRBV5-1 and J usage is TRBJ2-2; 7 bases are a match to TRBD1. V gave up 4 bases and J gave up 10 bases; unmatched junction bases: 4. Germline V gives CDR1 SGHRS, CDR2 YFSETQ. This CDR3 has 12 residues. CDR3: CASSVTGLELFF. CDR3 coding DNA: TGCGCCAGCAGCGTGACAGGGTTGGAGCTGTTTTTT.

This clonotype has a handful of counts. The chain couples TRBV2 to TRBJ2-7; 13 bases match TRBD2. The CDR3 extends over 15 amino acids. J was trimmed by 1 base and V by 7 bases; bases with no gene match: 4. Germline CDR1 is SNHLY and CDR2 is FYNNEI. The CDR3 bases are TGTGCCAGCAAAGGACTAGCGGGAGTGTCCTACGAGCAGTACTTC. Translated: CASKGLAGVSYEQYF. The full variable domain, completed using reference TRBV2 and TRBJ2-7, is EPEVTQTPSHQVTQMGQEVILRCVPISNHLYFYWYRQILGQKVEFLVSFYNNEISEKSEIFDDQFSVERPDGSNFTLKIRSTKLEDSAMYFCASKGLAGVSYEQYFGPGTRLTVT.

The chain uses TRBV7-8 and TRBJ1-5; weak D call: TRBD1 (5 bases). The CDR3 spans 15 residues. Germline V gives CDR1 SGHVS, CDR2 FQNEAQ. Trimming stripped 5 bases from V and 5 bases from J, with 16 bases between. The CDR3 DNA is TGTGCCAGCAGCAAAGTCGGAAGGGGACATCAGCCCCAGCATTTT. It yields the protein CASSKVGRGHQPQHF.

V is TRBV27 and J is TRBJ2-7; no definite D call. Germline lookup yields CDR1 MNHEY and CDR2 SMNVEV (reference sequence). The ends were cut back, 7 bases at V and 6 bases at J, with 10 bases in the middle. The CDR3 spans 11 residues. This CDR3 is CASTRSGEQYF. The CDR3 coding sequence is TGTGCCAGCACCCGGAGTGGCGAGCAGTACTTC.

This clonotype has more than one count but fewer than ten. The chain joins TRBV29-1 to TRBJ1-2, with no clear D. V lost 2 bases, J lost 2 bases, and 15 bases lay in between. Germline V CDR1 and CDR2: SQVTM, ANQGSEA. This CDR3 contains 15 residues. The CDR3 bases are TGCAGCGTTGAAATTGTTCAGCTAACCAACTATGGCTACACCTTC. Translated, it gives CSVEIVQLTNYGYTF.

This clonotype was recorded a few times. CDR3 nucleotide sequence: TGCGCCAGCAGCCTATCGGGCGGGAGGCCTCGCTCCTACAATGAGCAGTTCTTC. This codes for CASSLSGGRPRSYNEQFF. The chain links TRBV5-1 to TRBJ2-1; TRBD2 matches at 8 bases. The germline CDR1 and CDR2 sequences are SGHRS and YFSETQ. The CDR3 is 18 residues long. J was trimmed by 0 bases and V by 4 bases; bases with no gene match: 12.

The chain combines TRBV5-1 with TRBJ2-3; no clear D gene. The CDR3 is 15 amino acids. Between the trimmed V and J ends, which lost 0 bases and 0 bases, there was a span of 8 bases. Germline V gene lookup returns CDR1 SGHRS and CDR2 YFSETQ. CDR3 in amino acids: CASSLEQPSTDTQYF. In nucleotides, the CDR3 is TGCGCCAGCAGCTTGGAACAACCTAGCACAGATACGCAGTATTTT.

This chain connects TRBV20-1 to TRBJ2-1; 8 nucleotides match TRBD1. In germline, CDR1 is DFQATT, CDR2 SNEGSKA (reference sequence). After removal of 6 bases from V and 4 bases from J, the junction contained 14 bases not matched to a gene. The CDR3 is made up of 16 amino acids. The CDR3 region has the DNA TGCAGTGCCAATGAAGTAGGACAGGGATTTTACAATGAGCAGTTCTTC. Translation: CSANEVGQGFYNEQFF.